Presented here are 31 T cell receptor beta chains from one specimen sequenced in a study of siplizumab effects on memory and regulatory T cells. Sequencing used immunoSEQ multiplex PCR; TCRdb keeps in-frame clones, though not all of them. The sample contains tens of thousands of clones, 95% of which appear only once. Material: CD8+ T cells sorted from blood. These receptors came from a human donor in good health.

The rearrangement joins TRBV6-1 to TRBJ2-1; TRBD2 might be the D (6 bases). CDR3 length: 13 amino acids. The germline V gene has CDR1 MNHNS and CDR2 SASEGT. The V gene lost 1 base and the J gene lost 7 bases, with 8 bases spanning the gap. CDR3 loop: CASSEVGGNEQFF. CDR3 bases: TGTGCCAGCAGTGAAGTAGGAGGGAATGAGCAGTTCTTC.

J is TRBJ2-1 and V is TRBV19; 11 nucleotides line up with TRBD2. The CDR3 sequence is 16 residues long. The germline gives CDR1 LNHDA, CDR2 SQIVND (reference sequence). V dropped 4 bases and J dropped 9; count of bases not matched to a gene: 11. CDR3: CASSRTSGSSSGEQFF. CDR3 coding DNA: TGTGCCAGTAGTAGAACTAGCGGGAGTAGTAGTGGTGAGCAGTTCTTC.

The chain links TRBV7-9 to TRBJ1-1; D is ambiguous. The V gene lost 2 bases and the J gene lost 1 base, with 11 bases spanning the gap. In germline, CDR1 is SEHNR, CDR2 FQNEAQ (reference sequence). The CDR3 loop spans 15 amino acids. The CDR3 DNA reads as TGTGCCAGCAGCTTATACTCCACAACGAACACTGAAGCTTTCTTT. Its translation: CASSLYSTTNTEAFF. The variable domain in full, completed from reference TRBV7-9 and TRBJ1-1, reads DTGVSQNPRHKITKRGQNVTFRCDPISEHNRLYWYRQTLGQGPEFLTYFQNEAQLEKSRLLSDRFSAERPKGSFSTLEIQRTEQGDSAMYLCASSLYSTTNTEAFFGQGTRLTVV.

The V call is TRBV7-9, the J call TRBJ2-1; 8 positions match TRBD2. Germline V gives CDR1 SEHNR, CDR2 FQNEAQ (reference sequence). CDR3 length equals 14 residues. With 5 bases clipped from V and 4 bases from J, the junction kept 4 bases outside the gene matches. CDR3 DNA: TGTGCCAGCAGCCCAGGGACTAGATACAATGAGCAGTTCTTC. Protein sequence: CASSPGTRYNEQFF. Filled out from reference TRBV7-9 and TRBJ2-1, the complete variable domain reads DTGVSQNPRHKITKRGQNVTFRCDPISEHNRLYWYRQTLGQGPEFLTYFQNEAQLEKSRLLSDRFSAERPKGSFSTLEIQRTEQGDSAMYLCASSPGTRYNEQFFGPGTRLTVL.

The V and J genes are TRBV7-9 and TRBJ1-1, with unresolved D. The CDR3 sequence is 15 residues long. Looked up from germline, CDR1 is SEHNR and CDR2 is FQNEAQ (reference sequence). V was shortened by 1 base and J by 4 bases, with 13 bases between the two germline ends. This CDR3 is CASSLVQAGGTEAFF. The CDR3 nucleotides are TGTGCCAGCAGCTTAGTCCAGGCAGGCGGCACTGAAGCTTTCTTT.

This clone has just one count. The CDR3 sequence: CASSFSLAARETQYF. The CDR3 coding sequence is TGTGCCAGCAGTTTTTCACTAGCGGCACGGGAGACCCAGTACTTC. The V gene is TRBV28, the J gene TRBJ2-5; 8 bases map to TRBD2. Per the germline V gene, CDR1 is MDHEN and CDR2 is SYDVKM. The length of the CDR3 is 15 residues. V lost 3 bases to trimming and J lost 5 bases; unmatched junction nucleotides: 8. Full variable domain (remainder filled in from reference TRBV28 and TRBJ2-5): DVKVTQSSRYLVKRTGEKVFLECVQDMDHENMFWYRQDPGLGLRLIYFSYDVKMKEKGDIPEGYSVSREKKERFSLILESASTNQTSMYLCASSFSLAARETQYFGPGTRLLVL.

This rearrangement joins TRBV27 to TRBJ2-3; D unresolved. V shed 2 bases and J shed 4 bases, with 13 bases lying between them. The CDR3 extends over 15 amino acids. Germline loops: CDR1 MNHEY, CDR2 SMNVEV (reference sequence). CDR3 amino acids: CASSLRPLVPDTQYF. CDR3 bases: TGTGCCAGCAGTTTAAGGCCCCTGGTCCCAGATACGCAGTATTTT.

V is TRBV6-5 and J is TRBJ1-1; D may be TRBD1 (5 bases). The CDR3 contains 15 residues. Germline lookup yields CDR1 MNHEY and CDR2 SVGAGI. The germline V and J ends were trimmed by 0 bases and 1 base, with 9 bases remaining between them. The CDR3 spells CASSYSWDANTEAFF. CDR3 nucleotides: TGTGCCAGCAGTTACTCTTGGGACGCGAACACTGAAGCTTTCTTT.

The rearrangement links TRBV11-2 to TRBJ2-6; 8 nucleotides line up with TRBD1. Germline V gene data show CDR1 as SGHAT and CDR2 as FQNNGV. The CDR3 runs 15 residues. Unmatched junction bases numbered 2, after V lost 5 bases and J lost 2 bases. The CDR3 sequence: CASSRTGTGANVLTF. The CDR3 region has the DNA TGTGCCAGCAGCCGGACAGGGACTGGGGCCAACGTCCTGACTTTC.

A single count supports this clone. The chain joins TRBV19 to TRBJ2-7; TRBD1 might be the D (6 bases). Germline V gene lookup returns CDR1 LNHDA and CDR2 SQIVND (reference sequence). The V end was cut by 3 bases, the J end by 3 bases, with 12 bases between. The CDR3 covers 14 residues. CDR3 sequence reads: CASSIEGEYYEQYF. The DNA of the CDR3 is TGTGCCAGTAGTATCGAGGGGGAATACTACGAGCAGTACTTC.

The gene calls are TRBV27 and TRBJ1-1; D remains ambiguous. Trimming cost V 2 bases and J 0 bases, with 10 bases left between them. Germline CDR1 is MNHEY and CDR2 is SMNVEV (reference sequence). The CDR3 is 15 amino acids. The DNA for the CDR3 is TGTGCCAGCAGTTTAAGGGCAGTAATGAACACTGAAGCTTTCTTT. Its protein is CASSLRAVMNTEAFF.

V and J are TRBV9 and TRBJ2-7; D not resolved. The germline CDR1 and CDR2 sequences are SGDLS and YYNGEE. Trimming shortened V by 0 bases and J by 2 bases, and 9 bases separated the two germline ends. The CDR3 runs to 14 residues. The CDR3 bases are TGTGCCAGCAGCGTAGGGGCGCCCCCCTACGAGCAGTACTTC. This translates into CASSVGAPPYEQYF.

The rearrangement uses TRBV12-5 and TRBJ2-7; 7 bases match TRBD2. J lost 2 bases, V lost 5 bases, and 21 bases had no gene match. Germline V lookup: CDR1 LGHNT, CDR2 FRNRAP. The CDR3 covers 19 residues. The CDR3, as DNA: TGTGCTAGTGGTACCGAACGTCCCAGCGGGGTTCTGTTTCCCTACGAGCAGTACTTC. Its translation is CASGTERPSGVLFPYEQYF. Full variable domain (missing parts from reference TRBV12-5 and TRBJ2-7): DARVTQTPRHKVTEMGQEVTMRCQPILGHNTVFWYRQTMMQGLELLAYFRNRAPLDDSGMPKDRFSAEMPDATLATLKIQPSEPRDSAVYFCASGTERPSGVLFPYEQYFGPGTRLTVT.

The rearrangement joins TRBV5-6 to TRBJ2-1; no definite D call. The CDR3 has 13 residues. Per germline, CDR1 SGHDT and CDR2 YYEEEE. V was clipped by 1 base and J by 4 bases, with 6 bases between them. Written as DNA, the CDR3 is TGTGCCAGCAGCTTGAGTCTTTACAATGAGCAGTTCTTC. It codes for CASSLSLYNEQFF.

The J gene is TRBJ2-2, the V gene TRBV9, with 11 bases that match TRBD1. J was trimmed by 6 bases and V by 3 bases; bases with no gene match: 10. The CDR3 is 17 amino acids. Germline values: CDR1 SGDLS, CDR2 YYNGEE. The CDR3: CASSANLDRGRSGELFF. The CDR3 DNA reads as TGTGCCAGCAGCGCAAACCTGGACAGGGGGCGTTCCGGGGAGCTGTTTTTT. Full variable domain (missing parts from reference TRBV9 and TRBJ2-2): DSGVTQTPKHLITATGQRVTLRCSPRSGDLSVYWYQQSLDQGLQFLIQYYNGEERAKGNILERFSAQQFPDLHSELNLSSLELGDSALYFCASSANLDRGRSGELFFGEGSRLTVL.

This chain uses TRBV7-2 with TRBJ2-1, with 16 bases fitting TRBD2. The germline V gene encodes CDR1 SGHTA and CDR2 FQGNSA. CDR3 length: 17 amino acids. V lost 5 bases, J lost 7 bases, and 8 bases stayed unmatched. CDR3 coding DNA: TGTGCCAGCAGCAGAGGGACTAGCGGGAGGGCCAGAAATGAGCAGTTCTTC. It translates to CASSRGTSGRARNEQFF.

The chain uses TRBV7-8 and TRBJ2-3; D remains ambiguous. V was trimmed by 3 bases and J by 6 bases, leaving 10 bases between them. Looked up from germline, CDR1 is SGHVS and CDR2 is FQNEAQ. CDR3 length: 13 residues. The CDR3 DNA reads as TGTGCCAGCAGCTTTACGGGTGAGGATACGCAGTATTTT. Translated, it gives CASSFTGEDTQYF.

This clone has only one observation. V usage is TRBV27 and J usage is TRBJ2-7, with 9 bases fitting TRBD2. The CDR3 is 15 residues long. The ends lost 5 bases at V and 4 bases at J; junction bases unmatched: 9. The V gene's germline CDR1 is MNHEY and CDR2 SMNVEV (reference sequence). The CDR3 DNA sequence: TGTGCCAGCAGTGTCCTGACTAGCGGACGGTACGAGCAGTACTTC. This gives the protein CASSVLTSGRYEQYF.

The genes are TRBV7-9 and TRBJ1-1; D ambiguous. The germline CDR1 and CDR2 sequences are SEHNR and FQNEAQ (reference sequence). The V and J ends lost 1 base and 4 bases respectively, with 10 bases between them. The CDR3 totals 14 residues. CDR3 in DNA: TGTGCCAGCAGCTTAGGAGATAGGAGCACTGAAGCTTTCTTT. Its protein product is CASSLGDRSTEAFF.

The chain recombines TRBV6-4 with TRBJ2-3; a weak D match, TRBD2 (7 bases). The germline gives CDR1 MRHNA, CDR2 SNTAGT. The CDR3 is 15 residues long. V shed 2 bases and J shed 5 bases, with 14 bases lying between them. Written as DNA, the CDR3 is TGTGCCAGCAGTGACCGCCTCGGGGGGCAAGATACGCAGTATTTT. The encoded protein is CASSDRLGGQDTQYF.

In regard to this clone: The same CDR3 arises from other DNA sequences in this sample as well. V gene TRBV7-9 combines with J gene TRBJ1-2; D unclear. The CDR3 extends over 13 amino acids. CDR1 and CDR2 from the germline V gene are SEHNR and FQNEAQ (reference sequence). The V and J ends lost 6 bases and 1 base respectively, with 9 bases between them. The CDR3 DNA follows: TGTGCCAGCAGTTTGGTGGGTAACTATGGCTACACCTTC. Its translation is CASSLVGNYGYTF.

The chain's CDR3 is CASTMGLNSYNEQFF. Written as DNA, the CDR3 is TGTGCCAGTACTATGGGACTAAACTCCTACAATGAGCAGTTCTTC. This chain connects TRBV19 to TRBJ2-1; 7 nucleotides align to TRBD2. The CDR3 sequence is 15 residues long. V gave up 7 bases and J gave up 0 bases; unmatched junction bases: 6. CDR1 is LNHDA and CDR2 is SQIVND in the germline V gene (reference sequence).

The chain employs TRBV27 and TRBJ1-2; the match to TRBD1 covers 9 bases. This CDR3 contains 15 residues. V lost 3 bases to trimming and J lost 4 bases; unmatched junction nucleotides: 6. Germline values: CDR1 MNHEY, CDR2 SMNVEV (reference sequence). CDR3 DNA: TGTGCCAGCAGTTTGACCCGGGACAGGGCCTATGGCTACACCTTC. This translates into CASSLTRDRAYGYTF.

The chain couples TRBV7-9 to TRBJ1-1; 7 nucleotides agree with TRBD1. V shed 1 base and J 3 bases; nucleotides not matched to a gene: 11. Germline loops: CDR1 SEHNR, CDR2 FQNEAQ (reference sequence). The CDR3 loop spans 17 amino acids. The CDR3 region is CASSLGVGPTGYTEAFF. CDR3 bases: TGTGCCAGCAGCTTAGGGGTAGGGCCGACAGGGTACACTGAAGCTTTCTTT.

The chain uses TRBV7-9 and TRBJ2-7; TRBD1 matches 8 bases. V lost 5 bases to trimming and J lost 3 bases; unmatched junction nucleotides: 9. Germline CDR1 SEHNR, CDR2 FQNEAQ (reference sequence). The CDR3 has 15 amino acids. The CDR3 DNA reads TGTGCCAGCAGCAGTACGACAGGGGCAAGCTACGAGCAGTACTTC. It is translated as CASSSTTGASYEQYF.

The V and J genes are TRBV6-6 and TRBJ1-1; D gene unclear. Looked up from germline, CDR1 is MNHNY and CDR2 is SVGAGI (reference sequence). This CDR3 has 14 residues. The V end was cut by 4 bases, the J end by 1 base, with 10 bases between. Here the CDR3 DNA reads TGTGCCAGCAGTTGGTCTGGTGGGAACACTGAAGCTTTCTTT. It encodes CASSWSGGNTEAFF.

This clone was observed a single time. The chain carries TRBV10-3 and TRBJ2-3; weak D call: TRBD1 (5 bases). The CDR3 totals 14 residues. Germline CDR1 and CDR2: ENHRY and SYGVKD. The ends were cut back, 0 bases at V and 2 bases at J, with 6 bases in the middle. CDR3: CAISESRVTDTQYF. Written as DNA, the CDR3 is TGTGCCATCAGTGAGTCCAGGGTCACAGATACGCAGTATTTT.

The chain is built from TRBV2 and TRBJ2-1; 14 bases match TRBD2. Germline V gives CDR1 SNHLY, CDR2 FYNNEI. The CDR3 is 16 amino acids. The V segment lost 6 bases and the J segment 6 bases; nucleotides outside the gene matches: 7. The CDR3 DNA sequence: TGTGCCAGCAGCGATGAGACTAGCGGGAGGGCCAATGAGCAGTTCTTC. Translation gives CASSDETSGRANEQFF.

The chain employs TRBV19 and TRBJ1-2; D is possibly TRBD1 (6 bases). Between the trimmed V and J ends, which lost 3 bases and 8 bases, there was a span of 16 bases. Germline V gives CDR1 LNHDA, CDR2 SQIVND (reference sequence). The CDR3 has 14 amino acids. CDR3 sequence (DNA): TGTGCCAGTAGTATTACTGGGGGCGCGGGCGGCTACACCTTC. Protein product: CASSITGGAGGYTF.

This clone occurred many times. The rearrangement joins TRBV2 to TRBJ1-3; D is unresolved. Germline lookup yields CDR1 SNHLY and CDR2 FYNNEI. V was pared by 7 bases and J by 3 bases, with 16 bases between. This CDR3 comprises 15 residues. The CDR3 sequence: CASTPTPTVGNTIYF. The CDR3 DNA reads TGTGCCAGCACTCCTACTCCCACGGTTGGAAACACCATATATTTT.

The rearrangement joins TRBV7-9 to TRBJ2-2; maybe TRBD1 (5 bases). Germline V gives CDR1 SEHNR, CDR2 FQNEAQ (reference sequence). The CDR3 extends over 14 amino acids. The V end lost 0 bases, the J end lost 5 bases, and 7 bases lay between the germline ends. In DNA, the CDR3 is TGTGCCAGCAGCTTAGCCCAGGGTACCGGGGAGCTGTTTTTT. Translated: CASSLAQGTGELFF.